This T cell receptor (beta chain) appears in the sequencing data of a study of read filtering for tumor transcriptome and immune sequencing. In the study overall: Per sample, TCR-region reads ranged about 4.05 to 10.27 million by IR-seq, roughly 80 to 1,300 by RNA-seq.

V was trimmed by 2 bases and J by 2 bases, leaving 7 bases between them. Germline V gives CDR1 GTSNPN, CDR2 SVGIG (reference sequence). The CDR3 has 13 residues. By sample fraction, this clonotype is medium-sized. This library used roughly 370 ng RNA and molecular barcoded adaptors spanning alpha/delta and beta/gamma chains. TCRdb re-derived calls from the reads in MiXCR, one entry per CDR3 protein. The data show 50,000 to 65,000 distinct CDR3 sequences, roughly 20% seen once. The chain combines TRBV30 with TRBJ2-1; D remains unclear. The sequenced sample consisted of a population of CD138-negative cells sorted from bone marrow. The source is a donor aged 40 or older with multiple myeloma. The CDR3 loop is CAWSPGPYNEQFF. The DNA for the CDR3 is TGTGCCTGGAGTCCCGGGCCCTACAATGAGCAGTTCTTC.